This T cell receptor beta chain was documented in a study of blood T cell repertoires in COVID-19. Across the study: Donors in the United States, Italy and Spain gave samples during acute or convalescent COVID-19. T cells, B-cell-depleted T cells, or PBMCs provided the cDNA or gDNA that served as material.

Per the original data handling: Reference gene primer amplification yielded estimated nucleated cell counts. Some clones are missing from TCRdb's copy, which holds only in-frame ones; the method was immunoSEQ multiplex PCR. V and J calls and clone size are copied from that table; D and trimming were computed from the DNA. Of over 100,000 clones in the sample, around 86% are singletons; the top ten hold approximately 11%. V gave up 6 bases and J gave up 2 bases; unmatched junction bases: 4. The germline gives CDR1 MNHEY, CDR2 SVGAGI. This CDR3 contains 14 residues. This clone was counted only a few times.

The gene calls are TRBV6-5 and TRBJ2-7, with 10 positions matching TRBD1. This TCR was recovered from a man aged 80 or over with acute or convalescent COVID-19. The sequencing input was peripheral blood. CDR3 region: CASSLGQGTYEQYF. CDR3 nucleotides: TGTGCCAGCAGCTTGGGACAGGGGACCTACGAGCAGTACTTC.